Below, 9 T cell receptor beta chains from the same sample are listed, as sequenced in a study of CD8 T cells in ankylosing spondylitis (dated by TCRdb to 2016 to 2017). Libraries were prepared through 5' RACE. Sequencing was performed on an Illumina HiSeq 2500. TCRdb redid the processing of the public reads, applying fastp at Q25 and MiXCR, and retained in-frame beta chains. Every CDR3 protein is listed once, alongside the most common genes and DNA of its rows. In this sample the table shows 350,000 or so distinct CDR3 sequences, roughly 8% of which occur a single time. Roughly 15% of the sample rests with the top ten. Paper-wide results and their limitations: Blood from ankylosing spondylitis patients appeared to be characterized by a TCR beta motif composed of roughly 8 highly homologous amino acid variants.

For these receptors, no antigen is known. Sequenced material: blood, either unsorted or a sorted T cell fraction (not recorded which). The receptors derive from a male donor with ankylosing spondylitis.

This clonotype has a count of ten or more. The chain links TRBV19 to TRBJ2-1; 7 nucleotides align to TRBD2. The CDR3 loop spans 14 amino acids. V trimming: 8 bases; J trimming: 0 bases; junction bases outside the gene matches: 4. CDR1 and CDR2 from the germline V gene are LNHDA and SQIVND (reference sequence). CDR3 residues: CASGGGSSYNEQFF. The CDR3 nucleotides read TGTGCCAGTGGAGGCGGGAGCTCCTACAATGAGCAGTTCTTC.

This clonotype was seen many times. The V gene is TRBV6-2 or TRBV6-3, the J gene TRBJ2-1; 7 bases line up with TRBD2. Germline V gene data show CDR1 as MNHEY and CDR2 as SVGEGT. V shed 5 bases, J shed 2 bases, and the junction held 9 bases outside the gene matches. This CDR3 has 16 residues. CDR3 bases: TGTGCCAGCAGTCAACCCGGGACTACAACCTACAATGAGCAGTTCTTC. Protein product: CASSQPGTTTYNEQFF.

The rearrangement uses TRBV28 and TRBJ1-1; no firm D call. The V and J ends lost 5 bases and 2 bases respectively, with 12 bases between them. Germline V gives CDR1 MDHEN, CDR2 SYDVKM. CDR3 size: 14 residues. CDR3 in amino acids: CASSLYHGNTEAFF. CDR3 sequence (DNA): TGTGCCAGCAGTCTTTATCACGGTAACACTGAAGCTTTCTTT.

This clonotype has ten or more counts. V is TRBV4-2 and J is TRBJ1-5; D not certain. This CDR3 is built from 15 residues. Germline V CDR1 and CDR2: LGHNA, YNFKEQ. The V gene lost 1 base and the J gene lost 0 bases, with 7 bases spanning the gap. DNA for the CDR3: TGTGCCAGCAGCCAAGGTCAGGATAGCAATCAGCCCCAGCATTTT. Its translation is CASSQGQDSNQPQHF.

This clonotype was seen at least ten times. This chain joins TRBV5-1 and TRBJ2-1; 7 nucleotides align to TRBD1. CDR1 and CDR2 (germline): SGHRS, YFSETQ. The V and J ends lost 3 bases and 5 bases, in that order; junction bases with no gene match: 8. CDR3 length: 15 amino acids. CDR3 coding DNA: TGCGCCAGCAGCTCCACAGGGGAAAGGCACAATGAGCAGTTCTTC. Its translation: CASSSTGERHNEQFF.

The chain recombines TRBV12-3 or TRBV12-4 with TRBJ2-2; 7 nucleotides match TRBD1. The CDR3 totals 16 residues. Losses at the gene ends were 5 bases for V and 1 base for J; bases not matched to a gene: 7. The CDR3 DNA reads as TGTGCCAGCAGTCTACAGGGGCCCTTGAACACCGGGGAGCTGTTTTTT. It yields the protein CASSLQGPLNTGELFF.

This chain's CDR3 is CSVVAPPPGTDLNTEAFF. DNA of the CDR3: TGCAGCGTTGTAGCCCCTCCCCCCGGGACAGACTTGAACACTGAAGCTTTCTTT. The gene calls are TRBV29-1 and TRBJ1-1; 7 bases are shared with TRBD1. The CDR3 contains 18 residues. Germline V gene sequence: CDR1 SQVTM, CDR2 ANQGSEA. V lost 4 bases, J lost 0 bases, and 17 bases stayed unmatched.

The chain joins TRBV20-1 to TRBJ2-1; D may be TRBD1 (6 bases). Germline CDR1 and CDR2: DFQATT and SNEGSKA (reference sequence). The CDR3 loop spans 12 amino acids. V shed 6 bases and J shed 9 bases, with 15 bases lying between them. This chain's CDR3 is CSARPRGFEQFF. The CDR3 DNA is TGCAGTGCCCGCCCCAGGGGATTTGAGCAGTTCTTC.

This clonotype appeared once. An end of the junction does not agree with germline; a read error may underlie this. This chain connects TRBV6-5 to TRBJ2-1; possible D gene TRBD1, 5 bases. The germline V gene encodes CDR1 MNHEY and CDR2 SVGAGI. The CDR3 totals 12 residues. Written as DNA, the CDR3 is TGTGCCAGCAGGGCAGGGTATCTTGAGCAGTCCTTC. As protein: CASRAGYLEQSF.